One and the same sample provided the 15 T cell receptor beta chains below, sequenced in a study of cytomegalovirus exposure and HLA in healthy donors. Both 60 Vbeta primers and 13 Jbeta primers went into the PCR. Sequencing used immunoSEQ multiplex PCR; TCRdb keeps in-frame clones, though not all of them. The table has about 190,000 clones, 87% seen once. Sequenced material: PBMCs. Receptors originate from a man aged 25 to 40 in good health and CMV-seronegative.

The chain recombines TRBV7-8 with TRBJ1-6; the D gene is possibly TRBD1 (5 bases). Trimming left V 2 bases short and J 13 bases short, with 12 bases between. Germline V CDR1 and CDR2: SGHVS, FQNEAQ. This CDR3 comprises 13 residues. The CDR3 spells CASSLSSGVPLHF. For the CDR3, the DNA is TGTGCCAGCAGCTTAAGTTCGGGGGTCCCCCTCCACTTT.

The chain recombines TRBV7-2 with TRBJ1-2; D unresolved. In germline, CDR1 is SGHTA, CDR2 FQGNSA. The CDR3 contains 13 residues. V lost 0 bases, J lost 8 bases, and 10 bases lay in between. The CDR3 region is CASSLARGEGYTF. CDR3 sequence (DNA): TGTGCCAGCAGCTTAGCTCGGGGTGAGGGCTACACCTTC.

The V gene is TRBV28, the J gene TRBJ1-3; 8 bases fit TRBD1. Germline-derived CDR1 and CDR2 are MDHEN and SYDVKM. The V and J ends lost 3 bases and 4 bases, in that order; junction bases with no gene match: 8. This CDR3 region has 16 residues. CDR3 region: CASSFQDRASGNTIYF. The CDR3 nucleotides read TGTGCCAGCAGTTTTCAGGACAGGGCGTCGGGAAACACCATATATTTT.

The chain joins TRBV21-1 to TRBJ2-1; TRBD1 is the table's D call, not checked against the DNA. TRBV21-1 is a listed pseudogene. This CDR3 contains 17 residues. CDR3 protein: CASSKAYTGGQYNEQFF. The CDR3 region has the DNA TGTGCCAGCAGCAAAGCTTATACAGGGGGTCAATACAATGAGCAGTTCTTC.

J is TRBJ1-1 and V is TRBV6-5, with a weak D call TRBD1 (6 bases). CDR3 length: 14 amino acids. Germline V lookup: CDR1 MNHEY, CDR2 SVGAGI. Trimming left V 8 bases short and J 1 base short, with 14 bases between. As DNA, the CDR3 is TGTGCCAGCGGCCGTACGACAGGGAACACTGAAGCTTTCTTT. Translated, it gives CASGRTTGNTEAFF.

The CDR3: CASSLNRGPGELFF. CDR3 DNA: TGTGCCAGCTCACTGAACAGGGGGCCCGGGGAGCTGTTTTTT. The genes are TRBV18 and TRBJ2-2; 9 bases align to TRBD1. Trimming took 4 bases from V and 6 from J; bases not matched to a gene: 3. Germline V gene sequence: CDR1 KGHSH, CDR2 LQKENI. The CDR3 is made up of 14 amino acids.

This chain uses TRBV7-8 with TRBJ2-5, with 11 bases aligning to TRBD1. V was clipped by 11 bases and J by 6 bases; unmatched bases: 11. The CDR3 has 14 residues. CDR1 and CDR2 from the germline V gene are SGHVS and FQNEAQ. The CDR3 sequence: CASAGTGGGQTQYF. The CDR3 nucleotides read TGTGCCTCCGCCGGGACAGGGGGAGGGCAGACCCAGTACTTC.

V is TRBV11-2 and J is TRBJ2-7; 8 bases agree with TRBD1. The CDR3 is 16 residues long. V was pared by 2 bases and J by 1 base, with 7 bases of the junction left unmatched. From germline, CDR1 is SGHAT and CDR2 FQNNGV. DNA of the CDR3: TGTGCCAGCAGCTTACCTCTCGGACAGGGATCCTACGAGCAGTACTTC. Amino acids: CASSLPLGQGSYEQYF.

The CDR3 region has the DNA TGTGCCAGCAGTTTAGGCAGGGATAGTTCACCCCTCCACTTT. It yields the protein CASSLGRDSSPLHF. The chain carries TRBV28 and TRBJ1-6, with a possible D match to TRBD1 (5 bases). V was cut by 2 bases and J by 9 bases, with 11 bases left in between. Germline lookup yields CDR1 MDHEN and CDR2 SYDVKM. There are 14 residues in the CDR3.

This clone has just one count. V usage is TRBV29-1 and J usage is TRBJ2-1; tentative D call: TRBD2 (6 bases). Deletions cut 5 bases from V and 4 bases from J, with 12 bases between. The CDR3 consists of 13 residues. The germline V gene encodes CDR1 SQVTM and CDR2 ANQGSEA. CDR3 nucleotides: TGCAGCGTTACTAGCTCCTCGTACAATGAGCAGTTCTTC. Translating it yields CSVTSSSYNEQFF.

The chain links TRBV28 to TRBJ1-6, with no clear D. This CDR3 has 17 residues. The V gene's germline CDR1 is MDHEN and CDR2 SYDVKM. V gave up 10 bases and J gave up 0 bases, with 19 bases separating them. The CDR3, as DNA: TGTGCCACCTTCCCCCATCCGGGGAGCTCCTATAATTCACCCCTCCACTTT. It encodes CATFPHPGSSYNSPLHF.

The chain employs TRBV6-9 and TRBJ2-1; weak D call: TRBD2 (6 bases). This CDR3 region has 14 residues. Trimming removed 6 bases from V and 4 bases from J, with 13 bases in between. Germline CDR1 reads MNHGY; CDR2 reads SVAAGI. CDR3 in amino acids: CASRVAASYNEQFF. CDR3 nucleotides: TGTGCCAGCAGGGTAGCGGCAAGTTACAATGAGCAGTTCTTC.

This chain connects TRBV6-5 to TRBJ2-5, with D possibly TRBD1 on 5 matching bases. The CDR3 sequence is 14 residues long. Germline CDR1 is MNHEY and CDR2 is SVGAGI. The V gene lost 6 bases and the J gene lost 2 bases, with 13 bases spanning the gap. This CDR3 is CASRKWGGQETQYF. The CDR3 DNA reads as TGTGCCAGCAGAAAGTGGGGCGGACAAGAGACCCAGTACTTC.

The chain recombines TRBV7-2 with TRBJ2-3; TRBD1 matches at 9 bases. V shed 5 bases, J shed 0 bases, and the junction held 12 bases outside the gene matches. Germline V gene sequence: CDR1 SGHTA, CDR2 FQGNSA. The CDR3 length is 18 residues. The DNA of the CDR3 is TGTGCCAGCAGCGTGGGGACAGGGCCTTTTATTAGCACAGATACGCAGTATTTT. It codes for CASSVGTGPFISTDTQYF.

This clone was seen more than once but under ten times. The rearrangement joins TRBV4-1 to TRBJ1-2; weak D call: TRBD1 (6 bases). This CDR3 is 16 amino acids long. Germline CDR1 MGHRA, CDR2 YSYEKL. The V end lost 1 base, the J end lost 1 base, and 13 bases lay between the germline ends. The CDR3 region is CASSQAGGGRNYGYTF. In DNA form, the CDR3 reads TGCGCCAGCAGCCAAGCGGGCGGGGGGCGTAACTATGGCTACACCTTC.